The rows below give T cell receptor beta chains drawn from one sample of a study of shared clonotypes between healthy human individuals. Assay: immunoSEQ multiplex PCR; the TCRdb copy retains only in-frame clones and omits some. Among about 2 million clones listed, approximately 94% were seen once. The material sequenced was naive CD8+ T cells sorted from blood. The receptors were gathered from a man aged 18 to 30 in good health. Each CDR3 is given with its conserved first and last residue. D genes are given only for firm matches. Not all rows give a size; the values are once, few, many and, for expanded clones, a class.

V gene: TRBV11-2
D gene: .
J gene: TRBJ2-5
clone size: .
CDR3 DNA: TGTGCCAGCAGCTTAGAAGTAAAGGAGACCCAGTACTTC
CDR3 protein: CASSLEVKETQYF

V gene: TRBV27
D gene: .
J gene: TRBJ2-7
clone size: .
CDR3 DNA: TGTGCCAGCAGTTCCGGGCCCTACGAGCAGTACTTC
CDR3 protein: CASSSGPYEQYF

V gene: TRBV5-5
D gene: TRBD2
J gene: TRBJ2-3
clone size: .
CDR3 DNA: TGTGCCAGCAGCTCGACTAGCGGGGGATTGGATACGCAGTATTTT
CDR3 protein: CASSSTSGGLDTQYF

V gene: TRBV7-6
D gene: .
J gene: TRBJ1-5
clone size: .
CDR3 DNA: TGTGCCAGCAGCTTAGGACAAGCCAGCAATCAGCCCCAGCATTTT
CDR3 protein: CASSLGQASNQPQHF

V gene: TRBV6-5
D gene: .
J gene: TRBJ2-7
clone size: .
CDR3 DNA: TGTGCCAGCAACTTTGCTGGGTCAGGGGCGGATGAGCAGTACTTC
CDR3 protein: CASNFAGSGADEQYF

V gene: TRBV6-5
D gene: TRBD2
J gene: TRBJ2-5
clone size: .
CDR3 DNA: TGTGCCAGCAGCCCCGGGACTAGCGGGGCAGAGACCCAGTACTTC
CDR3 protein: CASSPGTSGAETQYF

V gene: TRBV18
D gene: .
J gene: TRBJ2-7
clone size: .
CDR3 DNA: TGTGCCAGCTCAACCGACGGGGCGTCCTACGAGCAGTACTTC
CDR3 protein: CASSTDGASYEQYF

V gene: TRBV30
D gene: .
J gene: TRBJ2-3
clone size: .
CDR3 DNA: TGTGCCTGGAGTACCGTGGAGCGCCTTCAGACAGATACGCAGTATTTT
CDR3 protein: CAWSTVERLQTDTQYF

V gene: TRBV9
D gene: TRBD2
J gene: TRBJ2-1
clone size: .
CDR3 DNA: TGTGCCAGCAGCGTAGCGGCGGGAGGGCATTACAATGAGCAGTTCTTC
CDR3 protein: CASSVAAGGHYNEQFF

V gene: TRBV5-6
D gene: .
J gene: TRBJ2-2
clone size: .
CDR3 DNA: TGTGCCAGCAGCCCTCCCGGGGTCTCCGGGGAGCTGTTTTTT
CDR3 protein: CASSPPGVSGELFF

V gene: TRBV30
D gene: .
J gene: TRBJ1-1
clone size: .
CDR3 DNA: TGTGCCTGGAGTCCGACCGTGAACACTGAAGCTTTCTTT
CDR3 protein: CAWSPTVNTEAFF

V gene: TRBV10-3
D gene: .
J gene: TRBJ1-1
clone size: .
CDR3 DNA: TGTGCCATCCAGGACATGAACACTGAAGCTTTCTTT
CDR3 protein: CAIQDMNTEAFF

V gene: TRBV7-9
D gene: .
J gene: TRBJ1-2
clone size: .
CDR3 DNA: TGTGCCAGCAGCACGTCAGGGTGGAGGTTCGACTATGGCTACACCTTC
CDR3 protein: CASSTSGWRFDYGYTF

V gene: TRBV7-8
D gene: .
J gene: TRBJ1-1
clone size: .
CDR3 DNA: TGTGCCAGCAGCTTAAGTAGCACTGAAGCTTTCTTT
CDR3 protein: CASSLSSTEAFF

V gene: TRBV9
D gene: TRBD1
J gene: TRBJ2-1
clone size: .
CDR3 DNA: TGTGCCAGCAGCGTAGAGGCGGCAGGGGGTTGGAATGAGCAGTTCTTC
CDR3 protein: CASSVEAAGGWNEQFF

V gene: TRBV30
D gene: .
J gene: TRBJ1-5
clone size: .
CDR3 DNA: TGTGCCTGGAGTCCCCCAGGTGGGCAGCCCCAGCATTTT
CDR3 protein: CAWSPPGGQPQHF

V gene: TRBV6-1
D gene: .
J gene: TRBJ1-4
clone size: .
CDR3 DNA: TGTGCCAGCAGTGAAGCGGCAGGGTGGGCGACTAATGAAAAACTGTTTTTT
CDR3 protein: CASSEAAGWATNEKLFF

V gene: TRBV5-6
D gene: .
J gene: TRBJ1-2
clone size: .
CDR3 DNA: TGTGCCAGCAGCTCGACAGGAGACAACTATGGCTACACCTTC
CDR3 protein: CASSSTGDNYGYTF

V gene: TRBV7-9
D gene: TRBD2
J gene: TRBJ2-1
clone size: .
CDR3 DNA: TGTGCCAGCAGCTCCCCTGAGCGGGGGGCCTACAATGAGCAGTTCTTC
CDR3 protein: CASSSPERGAYNEQFF

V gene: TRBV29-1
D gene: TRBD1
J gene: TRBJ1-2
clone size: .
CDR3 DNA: TGCAGCGTGGGGGACAGGGGGCCTGCTGGCTACACCTTC
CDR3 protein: CSVGDRGPAGYTF

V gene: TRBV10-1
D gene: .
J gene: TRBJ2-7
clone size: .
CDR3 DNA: TGCGCCAGCAGTGAGTCCGACACCGGCGGCGAGCAGTACTTC
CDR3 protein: CASSESDTGGEQYF

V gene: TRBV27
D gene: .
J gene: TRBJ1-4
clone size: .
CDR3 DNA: TGTGCCAGCAGTTTATACTCGGGTGTTAATGAAAAACTGTTTTTT
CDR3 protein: CASSLYSGVNEKLFF

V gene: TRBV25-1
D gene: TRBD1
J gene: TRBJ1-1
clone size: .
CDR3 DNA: TGTGCCAGCAGTGAAATGGGACAGGGTGAAGCTTTCTTT
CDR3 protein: CASSEMGQGEAFF

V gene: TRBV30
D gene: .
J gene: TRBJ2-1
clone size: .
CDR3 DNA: TGTGCCTGGATTCCGGTACTAGGCGGGCAGTTCTTC
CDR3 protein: CAWIPVLGGQFF

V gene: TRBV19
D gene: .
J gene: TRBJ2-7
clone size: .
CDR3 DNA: TGTGCCAGTAGTCAAAGGTCCCCCTACGAGCAGTACTTC
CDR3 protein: CASSQRSPYEQYF

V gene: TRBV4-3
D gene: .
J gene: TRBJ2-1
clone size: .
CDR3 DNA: TGCGCCAGCAGCCCCGTCGGCCCCCCAACTAATGAGCAGTTCTTC
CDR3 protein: CASSPVGPPTNEQFF

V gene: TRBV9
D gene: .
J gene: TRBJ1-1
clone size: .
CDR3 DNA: TGTGCCAGCAGCCTGGGAGGAGGGACTGAAGCTTTCTTT
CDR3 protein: CASSLGGGTEAFF

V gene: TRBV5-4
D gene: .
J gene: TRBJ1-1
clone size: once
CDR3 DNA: TGTGCCAGCAGCTTGTGGGGGATGAACACTGAAGCTTTCTTT
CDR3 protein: CASSLWGMNTEAFF

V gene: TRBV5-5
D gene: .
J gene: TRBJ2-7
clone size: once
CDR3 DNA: TGTGCCAGCAGCTTGATCTCGTACGAGCAGTACTTC
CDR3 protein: CASSLISYEQYF

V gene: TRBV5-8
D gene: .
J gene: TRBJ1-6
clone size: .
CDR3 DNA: TGTGCCAGCAGCCTTGGGCAGACCTATAATTCACCCCTCCACTTT
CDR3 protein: CASSLGQTYNSPLHF

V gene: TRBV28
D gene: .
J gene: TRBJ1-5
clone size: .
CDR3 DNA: TGTGCCAGCAGTTTCGGAGGGTTCAATCAGCCCCAGCATTTT
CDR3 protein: CASSFGGFNQPQHF

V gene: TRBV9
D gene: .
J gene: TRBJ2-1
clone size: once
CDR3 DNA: TGTGCCAGCAGCCACGACCGGTCGGACAGCCAACTATACAATGAGCAGTTCTTC
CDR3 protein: CASSHDRSDSQLYNEQFF

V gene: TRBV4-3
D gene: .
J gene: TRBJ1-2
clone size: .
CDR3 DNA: TGCGCCAGCAGCCAAGATCAAGCGGGCTATGGCTACACCTTC
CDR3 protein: CASSQDQAGYGYTF

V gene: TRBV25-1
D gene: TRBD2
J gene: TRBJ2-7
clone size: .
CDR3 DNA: TGTGCCAGGGGGAGGGGGACAATCGGACTAGCGGGAGTTGAGCAGTACTTC
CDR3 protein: CARGRGTIGLAGVEQYF

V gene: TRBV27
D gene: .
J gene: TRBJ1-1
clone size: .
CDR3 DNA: TGTGCCAGCAGTAAAGGACAAATGAACACTGAAGCTTTCTTT
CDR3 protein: CASSKGQMNTEAFF

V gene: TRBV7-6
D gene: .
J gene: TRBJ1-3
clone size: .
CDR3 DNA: TGTGCCAGCAGCCCCGTATCCGGAAACACCATATATTTT
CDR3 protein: CASSPVSGNTIYF

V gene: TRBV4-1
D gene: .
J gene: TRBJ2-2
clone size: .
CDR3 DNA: TGCGCCAGCAGCCAAGAAGGCAGGCCGTGGGACGGGGAGCTGTTTTTT
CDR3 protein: CASSQEGRPWDGELFF

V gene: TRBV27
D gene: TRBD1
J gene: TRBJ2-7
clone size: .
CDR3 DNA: TGTGCCAGCAGTCCCCTAACTTCCCAGGGGGCGGGGGAGCAGTACTTC
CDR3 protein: CASSPLTSQGAGEQYF

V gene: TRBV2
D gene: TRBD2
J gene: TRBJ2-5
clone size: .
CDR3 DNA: TGTGCCAGCATCGGGACTAGCGGGGGTGAGACCCAGTACTTC
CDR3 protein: CASIGTSGGETQYF

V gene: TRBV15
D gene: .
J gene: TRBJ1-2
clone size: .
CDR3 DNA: TGTGCCACCAGCAGAGAGCCGGGTGTTGGGGGCTACACCTTC
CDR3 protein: CATSREPGVGGYTF

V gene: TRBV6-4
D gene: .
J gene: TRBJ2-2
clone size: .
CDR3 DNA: TGTGCCAGCAGTGACCCCCTGGGAGGGGGTGGGACCGGGGAGCTGTTTTTT
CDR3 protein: CASSDPLGGGGTGELFF

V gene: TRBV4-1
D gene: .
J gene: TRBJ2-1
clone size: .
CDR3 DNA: TGCGCCAGCAGTCGGCAGAAGAATGAGCAGTTCTTC
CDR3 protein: CASSRQKNEQFF

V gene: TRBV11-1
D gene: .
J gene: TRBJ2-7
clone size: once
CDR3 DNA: TGTGCCAGCAGCTTAGCGACAGGAGCCTACGAGCAGTACTTC
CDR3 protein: CASSLATGAYEQYF

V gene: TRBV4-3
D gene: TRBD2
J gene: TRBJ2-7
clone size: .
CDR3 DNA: TGCGCCAGCAGCCCGGGACTAGCGGAAACCTACGAGCAGTACTTC
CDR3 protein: CASSPGLAETYEQYF

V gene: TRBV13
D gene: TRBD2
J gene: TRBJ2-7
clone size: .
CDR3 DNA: TGTGCCAGCAGCCAAGGACTAGCGGGGGCCTACGAGCAGTACTTC
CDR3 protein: CASSQGLAGAYEQYF

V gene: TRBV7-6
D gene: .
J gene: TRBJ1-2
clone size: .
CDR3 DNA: TGTGCCAGCAGCTTAGAGGCAGGGGATGGCTACACCTTC
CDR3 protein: CASSLEAGDGYTF

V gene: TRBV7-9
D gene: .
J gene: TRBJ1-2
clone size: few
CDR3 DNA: TGTGCCAGCAGCTTAGTCGAGGCAGGAGCTAACTATGGCTACACCTTC
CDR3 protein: CASSLVEAGANYGYTF

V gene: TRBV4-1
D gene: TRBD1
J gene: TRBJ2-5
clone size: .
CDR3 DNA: TGCGCCAGCAGCCCTAGACAGGGATCGGGAGAGACCCAGTACTTC
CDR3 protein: CASSPRQGSGETQYF

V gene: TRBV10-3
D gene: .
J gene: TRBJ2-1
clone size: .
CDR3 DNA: TGTGCCATCAGTGAGTCTATCGGGGAGCAGTTCTTC
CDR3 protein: CAISESIGEQFF

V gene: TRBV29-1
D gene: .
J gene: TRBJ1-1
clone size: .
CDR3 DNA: TGCAGCGTTGGGGTAATGAACACTGAAGCTTTCTTT
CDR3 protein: CSVGVMNTEAFF

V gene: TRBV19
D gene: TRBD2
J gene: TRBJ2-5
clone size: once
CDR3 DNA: TGTGCCAGTACCCCATCGCGGGGGGGGCTTTTAGAGACCCAGTACTTC
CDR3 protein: CASTPSRGGLLETQYF

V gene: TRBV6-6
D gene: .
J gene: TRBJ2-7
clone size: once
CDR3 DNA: TGTGCCTGCGAAGGGGATAGCTCCTACGAGCAGTACTTC
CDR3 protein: CACEGDSSYEQYF

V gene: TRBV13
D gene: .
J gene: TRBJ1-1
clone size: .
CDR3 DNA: TGTGCCAGCAGCCCTACTGGACTCAACACTGAAGCTTTCTTT
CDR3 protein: CASSPTGLNTEAFF

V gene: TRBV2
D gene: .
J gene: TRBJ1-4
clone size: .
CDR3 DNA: TGTGCCAGCAGTGATCCCCTCGCAACTAATGAAAAACTGTTTTTT
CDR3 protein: CASSDPLATNEKLFF

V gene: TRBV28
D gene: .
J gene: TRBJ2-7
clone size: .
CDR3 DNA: TGTGCCAGCAGTTTAAATTGGGGGAACGAGCAGTACTTC
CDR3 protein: CASSLNWGNEQYF